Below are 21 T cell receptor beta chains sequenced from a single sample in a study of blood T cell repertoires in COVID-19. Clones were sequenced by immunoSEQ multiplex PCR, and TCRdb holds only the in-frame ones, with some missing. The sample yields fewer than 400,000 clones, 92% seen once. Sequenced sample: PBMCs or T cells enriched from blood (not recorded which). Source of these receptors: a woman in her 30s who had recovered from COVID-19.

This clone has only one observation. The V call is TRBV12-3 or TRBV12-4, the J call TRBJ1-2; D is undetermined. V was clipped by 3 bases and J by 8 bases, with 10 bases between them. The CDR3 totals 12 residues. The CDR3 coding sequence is TGTGCCAGCAGTTTTCCCAGATACGGCTACACCTTC. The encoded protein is CASSFPRYGYTF.

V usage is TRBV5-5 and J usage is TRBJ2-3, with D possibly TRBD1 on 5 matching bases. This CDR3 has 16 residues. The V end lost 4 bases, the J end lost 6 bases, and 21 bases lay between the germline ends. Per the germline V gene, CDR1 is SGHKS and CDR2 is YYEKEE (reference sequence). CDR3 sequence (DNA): TGTGCCAGCAGCCTGACATTGTCGACAGCCCAGGATACGCAGTATTTT. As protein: CASSLTLSTAQDTQYF.

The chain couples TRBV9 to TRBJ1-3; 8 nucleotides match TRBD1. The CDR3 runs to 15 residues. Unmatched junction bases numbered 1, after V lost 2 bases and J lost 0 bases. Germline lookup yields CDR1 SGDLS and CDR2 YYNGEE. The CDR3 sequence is CASSVQGASGNTIYF. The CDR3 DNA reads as TGTGCCAGCAGCGTTCAGGGGGCCTCTGGAAACACCATATATTTT.

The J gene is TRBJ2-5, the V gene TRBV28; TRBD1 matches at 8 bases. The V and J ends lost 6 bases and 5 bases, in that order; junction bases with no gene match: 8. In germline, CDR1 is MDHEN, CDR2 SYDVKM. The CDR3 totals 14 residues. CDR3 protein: CASSKRTGRETQYF. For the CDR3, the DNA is TGTGCCAGCAGCAAACGGACAGGGAGGGAGACCCAGTACTTC.

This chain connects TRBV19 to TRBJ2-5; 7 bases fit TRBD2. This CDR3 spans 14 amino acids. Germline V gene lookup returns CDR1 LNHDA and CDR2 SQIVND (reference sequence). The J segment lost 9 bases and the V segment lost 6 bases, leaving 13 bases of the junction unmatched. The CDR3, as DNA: TGTGCCAGTAGGGAGGGCGGGAGAGCCACGTCCCAGTACTTC. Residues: CASREGGRATSQYF.

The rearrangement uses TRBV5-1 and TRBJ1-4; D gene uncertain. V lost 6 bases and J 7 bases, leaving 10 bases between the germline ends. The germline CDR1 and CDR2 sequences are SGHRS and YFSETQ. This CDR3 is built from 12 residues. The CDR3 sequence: CASNGVGEKLFF. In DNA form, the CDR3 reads TGCGCCAGCAACGGGGTTGGTGAAAAACTGTTTTTT.

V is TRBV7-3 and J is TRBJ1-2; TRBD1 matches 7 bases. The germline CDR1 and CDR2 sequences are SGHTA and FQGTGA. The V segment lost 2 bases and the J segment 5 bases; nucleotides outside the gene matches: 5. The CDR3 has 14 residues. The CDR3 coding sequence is TGTGCCAGCAGCTTAGGGGGACAGAAGTATGGCTACACCTTC. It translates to CASSLGGQKYGYTF.

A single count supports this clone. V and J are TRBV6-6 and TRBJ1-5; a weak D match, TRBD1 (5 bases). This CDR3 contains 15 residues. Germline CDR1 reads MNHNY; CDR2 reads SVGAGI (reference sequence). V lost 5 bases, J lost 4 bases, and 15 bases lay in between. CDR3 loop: CASSNRQSGNQPQHF. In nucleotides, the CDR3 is TGTGCCAGCAGTAACCGACAGAGTGGGAATCAGCCCCAGCATTTT.

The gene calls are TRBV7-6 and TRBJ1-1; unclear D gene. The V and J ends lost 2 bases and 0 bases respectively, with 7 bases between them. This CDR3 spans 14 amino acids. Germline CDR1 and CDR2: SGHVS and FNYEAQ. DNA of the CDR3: TGTGCCAGCAGCTTATTTACGGTGAACACTGAAGCTTTCTTT. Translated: CASSLFTVNTEAFF.

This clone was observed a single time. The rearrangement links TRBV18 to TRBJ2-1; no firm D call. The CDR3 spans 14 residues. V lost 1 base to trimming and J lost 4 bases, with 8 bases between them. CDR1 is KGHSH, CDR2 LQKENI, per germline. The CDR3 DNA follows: TGTGCCAGCTCACCACGAAACCTATACAATGAGCAGTTCTTC. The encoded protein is CASSPRNLYNEQFF.

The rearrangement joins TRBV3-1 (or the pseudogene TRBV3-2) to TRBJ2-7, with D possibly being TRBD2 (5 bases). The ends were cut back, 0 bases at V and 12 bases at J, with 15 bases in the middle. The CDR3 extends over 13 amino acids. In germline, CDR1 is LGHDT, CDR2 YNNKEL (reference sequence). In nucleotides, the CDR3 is TGTGCCAGCAGCCAAGACGGCCGGACTCCTAGGTACTTC. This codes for CASSQDGRTPRYF.

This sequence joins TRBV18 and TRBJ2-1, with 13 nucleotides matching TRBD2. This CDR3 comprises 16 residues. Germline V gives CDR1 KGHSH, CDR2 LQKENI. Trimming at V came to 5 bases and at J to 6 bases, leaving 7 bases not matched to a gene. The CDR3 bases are TGTGCCAGCTCATCCGGGACTAGCGGGACTGGCAATGAGCAGTTCTTC. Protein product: CASSSGTSGTGNEQFF.

The CDR3 loop is CASSLAQGARGYTF. The CDR3 DNA sequence: TGTGCCAGCAGCTTGGCTCAGGGGGCGCGGGGCTACACCTTC. V and J are TRBV5-6 and TRBJ1-2; TRBD1 aligns across 8 bases. V was clipped by 0 bases and J by 8 bases; unmatched bases: 6. The length of the CDR3 is 14 residues. Germline values: CDR1 SGHDT, CDR2 YYEEEE.

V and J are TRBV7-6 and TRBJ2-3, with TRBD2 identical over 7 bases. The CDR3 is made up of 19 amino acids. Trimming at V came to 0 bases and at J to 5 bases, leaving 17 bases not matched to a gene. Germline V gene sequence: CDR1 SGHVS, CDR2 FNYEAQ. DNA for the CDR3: TGTGCCAGCAGCTTAGCGGAGCGGAGGGGCCCGGGGAGGGTAGATACGCAGTATTTT. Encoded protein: CASSLAERRGPGRVDTQYF.

DNA for the CDR3: TGTGCCAGCAGCTTAGTGGCGGGGGCCGGGGAGACCCAGTACTTC. Amino acids: CASSLVAGAGETQYF. This chain links TRBV11-2 with TRBJ2-5, with a weak D call TRBD2 (7 bases). The V and J ends lost 1 base and 5 bases respectively, with 14 bases between them. This CDR3 comprises 15 residues. Germline assignment: CDR1 SGHAT and CDR2 FQNNGV.

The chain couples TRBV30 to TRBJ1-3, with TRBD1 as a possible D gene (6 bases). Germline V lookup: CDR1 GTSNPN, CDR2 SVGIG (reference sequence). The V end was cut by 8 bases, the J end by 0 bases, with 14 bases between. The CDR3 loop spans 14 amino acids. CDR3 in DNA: TGTGCCGGAGACACAGGGTTCTCTGGAAACACCATATATTTT. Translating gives CAGDTGFSGNTIYF. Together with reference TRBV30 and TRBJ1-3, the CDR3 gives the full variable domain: SQTIHQWPATLVQPVGSPLSLECTVEGTSNPNLYWYRQAAGRGLQLLFYSVGIGQISSEVPQNLSASRPQDRQFILSSKKLLLSDSGFYLCAGDTGFSGNTIYFGEGSWLTVV.

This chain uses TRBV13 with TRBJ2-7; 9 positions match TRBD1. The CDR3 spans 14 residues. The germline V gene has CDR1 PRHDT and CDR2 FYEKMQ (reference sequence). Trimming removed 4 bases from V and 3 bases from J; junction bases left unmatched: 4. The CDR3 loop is CASSSRQGVYEQYF. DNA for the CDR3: TGTGCCAGCAGCTCCAGACAGGGGGTCTACGAGCAGTACTTC.

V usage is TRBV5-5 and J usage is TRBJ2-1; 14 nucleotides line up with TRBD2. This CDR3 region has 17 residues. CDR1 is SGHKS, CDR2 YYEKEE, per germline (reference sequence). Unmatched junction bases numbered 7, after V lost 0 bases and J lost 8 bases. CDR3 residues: CASSLGGLAGGTYEQFF. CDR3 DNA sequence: TGTGCCAGCAGCTTGGGCGGACTAGCGGGAGGTACATATGAGCAGTTCTTC.

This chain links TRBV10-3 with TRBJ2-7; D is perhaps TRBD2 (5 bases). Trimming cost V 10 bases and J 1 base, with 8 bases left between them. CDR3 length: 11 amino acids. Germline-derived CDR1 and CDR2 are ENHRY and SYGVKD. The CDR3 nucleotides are TGTGCCACACTAGAATCCTACGAGCAGTACTTC. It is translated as CATLESYEQYF.

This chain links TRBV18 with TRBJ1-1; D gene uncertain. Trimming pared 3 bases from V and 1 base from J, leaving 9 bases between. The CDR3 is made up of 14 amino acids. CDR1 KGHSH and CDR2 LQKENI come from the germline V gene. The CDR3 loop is CASSPQLQNTEAFF. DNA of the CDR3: TGTGCCAGCTCACCCCAACTACAGAACACTGAAGCTTTCTTT.

DNA of the CDR3: TGTGCCAGCAGCTTAGGGACAGGGGAGTGGAGGACTGAAGCTTTCTTT. Translation gives CASSLGTGEWRTEAFF. The V gene is TRBV7-2, the J gene TRBJ1-1, with 9 bases lining up with TRBD1. V was clipped by 1 base and J by 5 bases; unmatched bases: 8. Germline CDR1 is SGHTA and CDR2 is FQGNSA. CDR3 length: 16 residues. The full variable domain, in which reference TRBV7-2 and TRBJ1-1 provide the parts outside the CDR3, is GAGVSQSPSNKVTEKGKDVELRCDPISGHTALYWYRQSLGQGLEFLIYFQGNSAPDKSGLPSDRFSAERTGGSVSTLTIQRTQQEDSAVYLCASSLGTGEWRTEAFFGQGTRLTVV.